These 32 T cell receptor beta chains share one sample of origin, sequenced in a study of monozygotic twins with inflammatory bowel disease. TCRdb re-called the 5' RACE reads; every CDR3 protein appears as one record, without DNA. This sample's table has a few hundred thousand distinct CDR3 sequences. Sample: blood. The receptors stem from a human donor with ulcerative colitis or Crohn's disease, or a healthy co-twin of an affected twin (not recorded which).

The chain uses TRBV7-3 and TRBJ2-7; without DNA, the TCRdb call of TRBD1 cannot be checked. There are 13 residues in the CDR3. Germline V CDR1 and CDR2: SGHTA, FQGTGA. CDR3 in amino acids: CASSFGTGYEQYF.

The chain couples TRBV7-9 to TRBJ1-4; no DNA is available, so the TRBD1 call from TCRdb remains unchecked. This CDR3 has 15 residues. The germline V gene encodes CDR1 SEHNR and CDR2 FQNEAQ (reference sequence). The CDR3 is CASSLGTAGQEKLFF.

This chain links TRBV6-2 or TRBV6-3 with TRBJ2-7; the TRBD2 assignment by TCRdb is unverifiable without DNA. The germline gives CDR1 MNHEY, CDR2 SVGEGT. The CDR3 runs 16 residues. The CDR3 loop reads CASSYDSRILKYEQYF.

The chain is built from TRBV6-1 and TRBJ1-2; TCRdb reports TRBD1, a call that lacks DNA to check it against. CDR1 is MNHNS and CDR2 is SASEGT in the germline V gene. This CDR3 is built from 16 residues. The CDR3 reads CASSQFAGGRMNGYTF.

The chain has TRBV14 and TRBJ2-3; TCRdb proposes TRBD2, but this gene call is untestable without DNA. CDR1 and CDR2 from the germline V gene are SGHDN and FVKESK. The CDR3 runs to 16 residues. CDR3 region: CASSQGLAGRTDTQYF.

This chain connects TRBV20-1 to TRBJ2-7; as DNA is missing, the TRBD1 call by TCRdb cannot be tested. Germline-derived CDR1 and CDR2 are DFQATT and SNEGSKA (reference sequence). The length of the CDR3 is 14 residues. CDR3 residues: CSARVPGQTYEQYF.

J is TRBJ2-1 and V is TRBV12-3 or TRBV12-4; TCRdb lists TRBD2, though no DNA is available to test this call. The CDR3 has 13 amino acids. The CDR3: CASSSALWNEQFF.

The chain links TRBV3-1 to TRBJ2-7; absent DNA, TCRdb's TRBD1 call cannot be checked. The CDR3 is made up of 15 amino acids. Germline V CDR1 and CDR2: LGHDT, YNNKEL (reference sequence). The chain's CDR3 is CASSLPGTGVNEQYF.

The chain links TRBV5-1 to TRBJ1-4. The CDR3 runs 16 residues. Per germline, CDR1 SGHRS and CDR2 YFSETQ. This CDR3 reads CASSLAGSGYNEKLFF. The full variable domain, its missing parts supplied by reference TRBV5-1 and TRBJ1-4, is KAGVTQTPRYLIKTRGQQVTLSCSPISGHRSVSWYQQTPGQGLQFLFEYFSETQRNKGNFPGRFSGRQFSNSRSEMNVSTLELGDSALYLCASSLAGSGYNEKLFFGSGTQLSVL.

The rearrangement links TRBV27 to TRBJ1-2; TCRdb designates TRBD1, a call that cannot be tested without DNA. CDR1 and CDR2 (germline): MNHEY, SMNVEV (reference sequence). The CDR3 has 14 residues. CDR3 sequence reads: CASSTRQGLYGYTF.

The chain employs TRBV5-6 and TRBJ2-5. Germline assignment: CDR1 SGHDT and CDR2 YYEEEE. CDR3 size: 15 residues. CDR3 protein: CASSFGQLLQETQYF.

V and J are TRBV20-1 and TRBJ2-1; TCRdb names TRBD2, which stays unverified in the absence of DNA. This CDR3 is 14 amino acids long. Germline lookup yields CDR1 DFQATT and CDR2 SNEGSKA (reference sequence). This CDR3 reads CSARAYLAGGEQFF.

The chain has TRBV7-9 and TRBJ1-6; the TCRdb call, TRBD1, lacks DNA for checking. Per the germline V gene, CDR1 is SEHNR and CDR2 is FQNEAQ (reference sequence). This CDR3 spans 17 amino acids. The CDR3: CASSLTAGGTYNSPLHF. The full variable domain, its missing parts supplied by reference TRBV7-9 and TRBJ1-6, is DTGVSQNPRHKITKRGQNVTFRCDPISEHNRLYWYRQTLGQGPEFLTYFQNEAQLEKSRLLSDRFSAERPKGSFSTLEIQRTEQGDSAMYLCASSLTAGGTYNSPLHFGNGTRLTVT.

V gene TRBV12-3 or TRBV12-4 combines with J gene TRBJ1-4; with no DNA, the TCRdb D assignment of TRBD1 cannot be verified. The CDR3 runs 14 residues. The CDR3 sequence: CASRPRAGVEKLFF.

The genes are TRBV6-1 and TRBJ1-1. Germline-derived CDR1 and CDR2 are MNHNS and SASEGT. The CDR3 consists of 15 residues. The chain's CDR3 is CASSQYRSWATEAFF.

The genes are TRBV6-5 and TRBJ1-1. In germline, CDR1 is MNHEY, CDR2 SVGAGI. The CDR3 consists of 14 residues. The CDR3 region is CASSYMGSYLEAFF.

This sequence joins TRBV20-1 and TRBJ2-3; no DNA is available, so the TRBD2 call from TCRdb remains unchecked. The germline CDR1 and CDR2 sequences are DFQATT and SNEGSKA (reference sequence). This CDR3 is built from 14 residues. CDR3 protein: CSASGGARTDTQYF.

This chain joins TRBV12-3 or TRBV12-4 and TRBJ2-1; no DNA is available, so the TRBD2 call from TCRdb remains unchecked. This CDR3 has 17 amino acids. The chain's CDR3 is CASQPTSWRGVYNEQFF.

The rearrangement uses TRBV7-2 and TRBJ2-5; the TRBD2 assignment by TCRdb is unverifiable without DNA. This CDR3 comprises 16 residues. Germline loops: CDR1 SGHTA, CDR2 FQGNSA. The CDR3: CASSLRSSGGQETQYF.

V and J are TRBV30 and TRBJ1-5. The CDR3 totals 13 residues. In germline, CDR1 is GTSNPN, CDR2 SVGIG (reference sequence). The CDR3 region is CAWSLGSNQPQHF.

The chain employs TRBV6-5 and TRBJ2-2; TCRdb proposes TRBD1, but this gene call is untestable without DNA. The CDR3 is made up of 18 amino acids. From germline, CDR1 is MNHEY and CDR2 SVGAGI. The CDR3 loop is CASSSTGGAPRNTGELFF.

The CDR3 loop reads CASAGIETQYF. The chain carries TRBV6-2 or TRBV6-3 and TRBJ2-5; without DNA, the TCRdb call of TRBD2 cannot be checked. The CDR3 loop spans 11 amino acids. The germline V gene has CDR1 MNHEY and CDR2 SVGEGT.

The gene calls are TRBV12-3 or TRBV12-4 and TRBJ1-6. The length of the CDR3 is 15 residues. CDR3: CASSPWGRTNSPLHF.

The CDR3 here is CASSYTGQGVTYEQYF. The rearrangement links TRBV6-5 to TRBJ2-7; the D gene TCRdb calls, TRBD1, cannot be checked with no DNA. From germline, CDR1 is MNHEY and CDR2 SVGAGI. The CDR3 consists of 16 residues.

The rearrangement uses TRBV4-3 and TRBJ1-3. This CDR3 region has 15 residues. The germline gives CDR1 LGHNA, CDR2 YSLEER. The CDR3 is CASSPGKPTGNTIYF.

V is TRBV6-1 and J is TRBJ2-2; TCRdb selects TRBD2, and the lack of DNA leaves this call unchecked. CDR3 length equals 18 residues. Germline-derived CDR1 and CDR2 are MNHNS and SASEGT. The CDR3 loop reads CASSDRVAVASNTGELFF.

The CDR3 sequence: CASRKGAASYTNYGYTF. The rearrangement links TRBV28 to TRBJ1-2; the TCRdb call, TRBD1, lacks DNA for checking. Germline V gives CDR1 MDHEN, CDR2 SYDVKM. The CDR3 consists of 17 residues.

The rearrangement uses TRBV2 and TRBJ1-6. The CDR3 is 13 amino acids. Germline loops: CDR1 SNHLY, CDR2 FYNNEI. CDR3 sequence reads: CASIFRPNSPLHF.

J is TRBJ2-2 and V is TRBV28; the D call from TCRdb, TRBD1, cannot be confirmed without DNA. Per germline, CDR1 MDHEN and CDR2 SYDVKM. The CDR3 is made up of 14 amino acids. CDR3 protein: CASSPQGSAGELFF.

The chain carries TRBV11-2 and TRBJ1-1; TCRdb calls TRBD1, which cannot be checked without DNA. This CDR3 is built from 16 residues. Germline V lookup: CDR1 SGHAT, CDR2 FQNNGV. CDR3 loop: CASTGDSPTLNTEAFF.

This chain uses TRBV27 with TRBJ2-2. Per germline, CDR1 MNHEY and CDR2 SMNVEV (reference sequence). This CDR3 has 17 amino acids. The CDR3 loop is CASSLSWFSGDTGELFF.

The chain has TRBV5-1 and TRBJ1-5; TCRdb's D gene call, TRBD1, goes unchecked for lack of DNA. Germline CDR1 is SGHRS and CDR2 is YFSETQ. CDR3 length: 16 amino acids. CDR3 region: CASSPGGSGDNQPQHF.